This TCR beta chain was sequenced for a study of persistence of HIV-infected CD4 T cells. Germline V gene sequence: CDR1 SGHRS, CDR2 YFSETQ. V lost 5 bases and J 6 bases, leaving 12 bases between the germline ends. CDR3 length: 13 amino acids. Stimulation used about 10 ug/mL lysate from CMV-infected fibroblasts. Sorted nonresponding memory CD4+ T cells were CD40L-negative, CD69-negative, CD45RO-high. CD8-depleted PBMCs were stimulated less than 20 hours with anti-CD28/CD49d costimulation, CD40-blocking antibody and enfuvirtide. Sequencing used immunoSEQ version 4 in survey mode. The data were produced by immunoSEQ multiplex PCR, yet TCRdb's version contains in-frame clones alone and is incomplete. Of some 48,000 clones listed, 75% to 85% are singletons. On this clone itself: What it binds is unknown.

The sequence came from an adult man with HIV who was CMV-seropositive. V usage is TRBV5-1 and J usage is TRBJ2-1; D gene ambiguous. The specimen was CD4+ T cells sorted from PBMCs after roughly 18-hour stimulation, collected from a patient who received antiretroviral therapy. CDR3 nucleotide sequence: TGCGCCAGCAGTTTAGCTAGGTTCAATGAGCAGTTCTTC. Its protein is CASSLARFNEQFF.